These 2 T cell receptor beta chains came from one sample sequenced in a study of PD-L1 blockade in urothelial cancer. Clones were read by immunoSEQ multiplex PCR, and TCRdb kept only the in-frame ones, dropping some. The sample lists tens of thousands of clones, approximately 78% occurring once. Regarding time point: pretreatment peripheral blood. Sequenced material: PBMCs, taken around atezolizumab (anti-PD-L1) treatment. The receptor set was obtained from a man aged 50 to 60 with urothelial cancer.

The chain uses TRBV18 and TRBJ2-7; 12 bases are a match to TRBD2. V shed 4 bases, J shed 4 bases, and the junction held 2 bases outside the gene matches. Germline CDR1 KGHSH, CDR2 LQKENI. This CDR3 has 14 residues. The DNA for the CDR3 is TGTGCCAGCTCACGAGGGACTAGCGGGTACGAGCAGTACTTC. Encoded protein: CASSRGTSGYEQYF.

V is TRBV6-1 and J is TRBJ2-7; tentatively, D is TRBD1 (5 bases). The germline V gene encodes CDR1 MNHNS and CDR2 SASEGT. The CDR3 contains 12 residues. V was shortened by 10 bases and J by 3 bases, with 13 bases between the two germline ends. CDR3 nucleotides: TGTGCCACCATCAAGGGGTACTACGAGCAGTACGTC. The encoded protein is CATIKGYYEQYV.